One and the same sample provided the 29 T cell receptor beta chains below, sequenced in a study of OX40 agonist ivuxolimab in advanced cancers. Produced via immunoSEQ multiplex PCR; TCRdb's table is partial and in-frame only. The sample holds about 66,000 clones, approximately 78% seen once. Sample: CD4+ or CD8+ T cells sorted from blood, taken in a trial of the OX40 agonist ivuxolimab. The receptors were gathered from an adult with an advanced solid tumor such as melanoma, head and neck, liver or kidney cancer.

This clone was recorded only once. The V and J genes are TRBV9 and TRBJ1-5, with TRBD1 as a possible D gene (6 bases). The CDR3 contains 15 residues. The V end lost 3 bases, the J end lost 3 bases, and 13 bases lay between the germline ends. Germline values: CDR1 SGDLS, CDR2 YYNGEE. The CDR3 nucleotides read TGTGCCAGCAGCGCGGATGAGGGGGTCAATCAGCCCCAGCATTTT. It yields the protein CASSADEGVNQPQHF.

This sequence joins TRBV6-5 and TRBJ1-3; D may be TRBD1 (5 bases). Trimming cost V 2 bases and J 2 bases, with 7 bases left between them. The length of the CDR3 is 14 residues. Germline loops: CDR1 MNHEY, CDR2 SVGAGI. CDR3 sequence: CASSYQGPGNTIYF. The CDR3 DNA reads TGTGCCAGCAGTTACCAGGGACCTGGAAACACCATATATTTT.

This rearrangement joins TRBV30 to TRBJ2-2, with D possibly TRBD2 on 5 matching bases. Germline loops: CDR1 GTSNPN, CDR2 SVGIG (reference sequence). V was cut by 4 bases and J by 1 base, with 10 bases left in between. The CDR3 is 14 amino acids. The CDR3 loop reads CAWTGEGNTGELFF. The CDR3 coding sequence is TGTGCCTGGACAGGCGAGGGGAACACCGGGGAGCTGTTTTTT. Based on the CDR3 plus reference TRBV30 and TRBJ2-2, the full variable domain is SQTIHQWPATLVQPVGSPLSLECTVEGTSNPNLYWYRQAAGRGLQLLFYSVGIGQISSEVPQNLSASRPQDRQFILSSKKLLLSDSGFYLCAWTGEGNTGELFFGEGSRLTVL.

This clone was counted a few times. This chain joins TRBV13 and TRBJ1-1; TRBD1 matches at 8 bases. Germline-derived CDR1 and CDR2 are PRHDT and FYEKMQ (reference sequence). The CDR3 runs to 13 residues. The V and J ends lost 6 bases and 12 bases, in that order; junction bases with no gene match: 12. DNA of the CDR3: TGTGCCAGCAGACATTCAGGGGGCCAAGCGCCTTTCTTT. Translation gives CASRHSGGQAPFF.

The genes are TRBV4-2 and TRBJ2-3, with a tentative D call TRBD2 (5 bases). From germline, CDR1 is LGHNA and CDR2 YNFKEQ. The CDR3 spans 18 residues. V lost 4 bases and J 1 base, leaving 21 bases between the germline ends. The CDR3 DNA follows: TGTGCCAGCAGCCTTCAAGAGCCACCAGGAGGAGGCACAGATACGCAGTATTTT. Protein: CASSLQEPPGGGTDTQYF.

As for this clone: The sample carries other DNA sequences with the same CDR3. The rearrangement joins TRBV9 to TRBJ1-5; no reliable D call. The CDR3 length is 14 residues. The germline gives CDR1 SGDLS, CDR2 YYNGEE. V was pared by 0 bases and J by 2 bases, with 6 bases between. The CDR3 sequence is CASSVGAGNQPQHF. The CDR3 bases are TGTGCCAGCAGCGTAGGGGCAGGCAATCAGCCCCAGCATTTT. Supplemented by reference TRBV9 and TRBJ1-5, the full variable domain reads DSGVTQTPKHLITATGQRVTLRCSPRSGDLSVYWYQQSLDQGLQFLIQYYNGEERAKGNILERFSAQQFPDLHSELNLSSLELGDSALYFCASSVGAGNQPQHFGDGTRLSIL.

V gene TRBV9 combines with J gene TRBJ1-4; D is possibly TRBD1 (6 bases). Trimming stripped 4 bases from V and 8 bases from J, with 15 bases between. CDR3 length equals 14 residues. In germline, CDR1 is SGDLS, CDR2 YYNGEE. The CDR3 DNA sequence: TGTGCCAGCAGCCCCCCGACAGGTGGCGAAAAACTGTTTTTT. Translated, it gives CASSPPTGGEKLFF.

This clone turned up a few times. The rearrangement uses TRBV5-1 and TRBJ1-6; D is undetermined. Germline V gene sequence: CDR1 SGHRS, CDR2 YFSETQ. The CDR3 is 16 amino acids. Trimming cost V 0 bases and J 6 bases, with 13 bases left between them. The CDR3: CASSLGVGLGNSPLHF. The CDR3 region has the DNA TGCGCCAGCAGCTTGGGGGTAGGTCTCGGTAATTCACCCCTCCACTTT.

This clone was recorded a few times. Other DNA sequences from this sample encode an identical CDR3 as well. The rearrangement joins TRBV7-2 to TRBJ2-7; D remains ambiguous. Trimming took off 1 base at V and 5 bases at J, with 6 bases between the two ends. The germline V gene has CDR1 SGHTA and CDR2 FQGNSA. This CDR3 region has 12 residues. The CDR3 protein is CASSLVPHEQYF. Here the CDR3 DNA reads TGTGCCAGCAGCTTAGTCCCCCACGAGCAGTACTTC. Full variable domain (missing parts from reference TRBV7-2 and TRBJ2-7): GAGVSQSPSNKVTEKGKDVELRCDPISGHTALYWYRQSLGQGLEFLIYFQGNSAPDKSGLPSDRFSAERTGGSVSTLTIQRTQQEDSAVYLCASSLVPHEQYFGPGTRLTVT.

The rearrangement links TRBV2 to TRBJ2-3; 9 bases align to TRBD1. The CDR3 length is 14 residues. Germline CDR1 and CDR2: SNHLY and FYNNEI. Losses at the gene ends were 6 bases for V and 3 bases for J; bases not matched to a gene: 4. CDR3 protein: CASSRQGETDTQYF. The CDR3, as DNA: TGTGCCAGCAGCCGACAGGGGGAAACAGATACGCAGTATTTT.

This sequence joins TRBV5-1 and TRBJ2-2, with 9 bases fitting TRBD1. Germline V gene sequence: CDR1 SGHRS, CDR2 YFSETQ. Trimming removed 4 bases from V and 4 bases from J; junction bases left unmatched: 2. The CDR3 loop spans 14 amino acids. CDR3 sequence (DNA): TGCGCCAGCAGCCTGGACAGGGGCACCGGGGAGCTGTTTTTT. Protein: CASSLDRGTGELFF.

This clone was found a few times. The chain couples TRBV5-1 to TRBJ1-6; D remains unclear. Germline CDR1 is SGHRS and CDR2 is YFSETQ. The CDR3 covers 14 residues. With 4 bases removed from V and 8 bases from J, the gap between germline ends came to 13 bases. CDR3 loop: CASSILPEDSPLHF. Written as DNA, the CDR3 is TGCGCCAGCAGCATCCTTCCAGAAGATTCACCCCTCCACTTT.

This chain joins TRBV30 and TRBJ2-3; the D gene is possibly TRBD2 (5 bases). This CDR3 comprises 19 residues. V lost 0 bases, J lost 7 bases, and 29 bases lay in between. Germline V gene data show CDR1 as GTSNPN and CDR2 as SVGIG (reference sequence). The CDR3, as DNA: TGTGCCTGGAGTGTGGAGTTTTCGCTAGCCCTAACCCCCGTACATACGCAGTATTTT. It specifies CAWSVEFSLALTPVHTQYF.

The J gene is TRBJ1-3, the V gene TRBV18; 8 bases align to TRBD1. V shed 3 bases, J shed 4 bases, and the junction held 5 bases outside the gene matches. CDR1 and CDR2 from the germline V gene are KGHSH and LQKENI. The CDR3 loop spans 15 amino acids. CDR3 amino acids: CASSPTQGAGNTIYF. The DNA of the CDR3 is TGTGCCAGCTCACCTACGCAGGGGGCCGGAAACACCATATATTTT.

CDR3 DNA sequence: TGTGCCAGCAGCGCCGGGCACACTGAAGCTTTCTTT. The encoded protein is CASSAGHTEAFF. This chain connects TRBV7-2 to TRBJ1-1; D gene ambiguous. Germline V CDR1 and CDR2: SGHTA, FQGNSA. This CDR3 region has 12 residues. Trimming took 5 bases from V and 3 from J, leaving 7 bases between them.

The rearrangement joins TRBV2 to TRBJ2-5, with unresolved D. The germline V gene has CDR1 SNHLY and CDR2 FYNNEI. With 7 bases removed from V and 2 bases from J, the gap between germline ends came to 11 bases. The CDR3 consists of 13 residues. The CDR3 reads CASTYQEQETQYF. In nucleotides, the CDR3 is TGTGCCAGCACCTACCAGGAACAAGAGACCCAGTACTTC.

This rearrangement joins TRBV4-1 to TRBJ2-7; the D is unclear. Between the trimmed V and J ends, which lost 1 base and 0 bases, there was a span of 10 bases. Germline-derived CDR1 and CDR2 are MGHRA and YSYEKL. This CDR3 is 15 amino acids long. The CDR3: CASSQATMSSYEQYF. The CDR3 DNA reads TGCGCCAGCAGCCAAGCTACAATGAGCTCCTACGAGCAGTACTTC.

The chain joins TRBV9 to TRBJ2-5, with 10 bases fitting TRBD2. Per the germline V gene, CDR1 is SGDLS and CDR2 is YYNGEE. The CDR3 contains 16 residues. The ends lost 2 bases at V and 4 bases at J; junction bases unmatched: 8. CDR3 DNA sequence: TGTGCCAGCAGCGTTGGGCGGCTAGCGGGGGTAGAGACCCAGTACTTC. Its protein product is CASSVGRLAGVETQYF.

The V and J genes are TRBV30 and TRBJ1-6, with TRBD1 identical over 9 bases. CDR3 length: 15 amino acids. The germline gives CDR1 GTSNPN, CDR2 SVGIG (reference sequence). Trimming at V came to 1 base and at J to 9 bases, leaving 7 bases not matched to a gene. Here the CDR3 reads CAWSDLGQGISPLHF. The CDR3 region has the DNA TGTGCCTGGAGTGATCTGGGACAGGGAATTTCACCCCTCCACTTT.

This clone was counted ten times or more. V is TRBV7-8 and J is TRBJ2-7; 7 nucleotides line up with TRBD1. The CDR3 is 13 residues long. V was clipped by 4 bases and J by 3 bases; unmatched bases: 3. Germline CDR1 is SGHVS and CDR2 is FQNEAQ. The CDR3 nucleotides read TGTGCCAGCAGCTCCAACAGGGGCTACGAGCAGTACGTC. Amino acids: CASSSNRGYEQYV.

The V and J genes are TRBV5-1 and TRBJ1-4; the match to TRBD1 covers 10 bases. The CDR3 extends over 17 amino acids. With V trimmed by 0 bases and J by 7 bases, 9 bases remained unmatched. CDR1 SGHRS and CDR2 YFSETQ come from the germline V gene. In DNA, the CDR3 is TGCGCCAGCAGCTTGGGACAGGGGGCGGATATGGGTGAAAAACTGTTTTTT. Its translation: CASSLGQGADMGEKLFF. The variable domain in full, with the rest retrieved from reference TRBV5-1 and TRBJ1-4, is KAGVTQTPRYLIKTRGQQVTLSCSPISGHRSVSWYQQTPGQGLQFLFEYFSETQRNKGNFPGRFSGRQFSNSRSEMNVSTLELGDSALYLCASSLGQGADMGEKLFFGSGTQLSVL.

The chain couples TRBV9 to TRBJ2-1; D unclear. CDR3 length: 15 amino acids. Trimming took 0 bases from V and 6 from J, leaving 13 bases between them. Germline V lookup: CDR1 SGDLS, CDR2 YYNGEE. This CDR3 reads CASSVAPGLANEQFF. The CDR3 DNA sequence: TGTGCCAGCAGCGTAGCTCCCGGCCTGGCCAATGAGCAGTTCTTC.

The chain recombines TRBV29-1 with TRBJ2-1; the match to TRBD1 covers 9 bases. Germline CDR1 SQVTM, CDR2 ANQGSEA. The CDR3 runs 15 residues. V dropped 4 bases and J dropped 7; count of bases not matched to a gene: 11. Written as DNA, the CDR3 is TGCAGCGTTGGGAAAATACAGGGGGCGTCGAATGAGCAGTTCTTC. It is translated as CSVGKIQGASNEQFF.

This clone was recorded a few times. The chain employs TRBV11-3 and TRBJ2-7; D might be TRBD1 or TRBD2, each matching 5 bases. V gave up 8 bases and J gave up 4 bases, with 12 bases separating them. The CDR3 consists of 12 residues. Per germline, CDR1 SGHNT and CDR2 YENEEA. CDR3 region: CASELWGYEQYV. The CDR3 DNA reads TGTGCCAGCGAACTTTGGGGGTACGAGCAGTACGTC.

The rearrangement uses TRBV7-8 and TRBJ2-1; no firm D call. Trimming cost V 1 base and J 6 bases, with 7 bases left between them. This CDR3 is 13 amino acids long. Germline V CDR1 and CDR2: SGHVS, FQNEAQ. CDR3 residues: CASSLGPVNEQFF. Written as DNA, the CDR3 is TGTGCCAGCAGCTTAGGACCCGTCAATGAGCAGTTCTTC.

V and J are TRBV2 and TRBJ2-1; 9 bases line up with TRBD2. Germline CDR1 SNHLY, CDR2 FYNNEI. The CDR3 is 14 amino acids. J lost 8 bases, V lost 6 bases, and 8 bases had no gene match. CDR3 in amino acids: CASRSAGGGYEQFF. CDR3 coding DNA: TGTGCCAGCAGGAGCGCGGGAGGGGGCTATGAGCAGTTCTTC.

This sequence joins TRBV5-1 and TRBJ2-7, with D unresolved. In germline, CDR1 is SGHRS, CDR2 YFSETQ. Trimming left V 0 bases short and J 3 bases short, with 10 bases between. This CDR3 region has 14 residues. DNA of the CDR3: TGCGCCAGCAGCTTGGATACTACTAACTACGAGCAGTACTTC. Protein product: CASSLDTTNYEQYF.

This sequence joins TRBV2 and TRBJ2-3; D not certain. This CDR3 contains 14 residues. The V end lost 3 bases, the J end lost 3 bases, and 10 bases lay between the germline ends. In germline, CDR1 is SNHLY, CDR2 FYNNEI. The CDR3 region has the DNA TGTGCCAGCAGTGACAGAGTTTTGACAGATACGCAGTATTTT. Its protein is CASSDRVLTDTQYF.

The V call is TRBV18, the J call TRBJ2-1; TRBD2 is a possible D gene (6 bases). Germline V CDR1 and CDR2: KGHSH, LQKENI. CDR3 size: 15 residues. V lost 0 bases, J lost 6 bases, and 12 bases lay in between. DNA for the CDR3: TGTGCCAGCTCACCACCGACTAGAACAAGCAATGAGCAGTTCTTC. Its translation is CASSPPTRTSNEQFF.